This TCR beta chain was retrieved from a study of blood T cell repertoires in COVID-19. Study as a whole: Italy, Spain and the United States were the sources of the convalescent and acute COVID-19 samples. Sources were T cells, B-cell-depleted T cells, or PBMCs; the material itself was cDNA or gDNA.

Sequenced by immunoSEQ multiplex PCR; TCRdb stores in-frame clones only, minus some. The data show more than 95,000 clones, approximately 88% seen once. This sequence originates from a human donor in a cohort sampled during active COVID-19. Sequenced sample: peripheral blood.

The CDR3 spells CASSQEAQGSGYTF. The DNA for the CDR3 is TGCGCCAGCAGCCAAGAGGCGCAGGGCAGTGGCTACACCTTC. V usage is TRBV4-3 and J usage is TRBJ1-2; maybe TRBD1 (5 bases). CDR1 is LGHNA, CDR2 YSLEER, per germline. V dropped 0 bases and J dropped 7 bases, with 12 bases sitting between them. This CDR3 spans 14 amino acids.